The 4 T cell receptor beta chains in this list originate from one sample, sequenced in a study of OX40 agonist ivuxolimab in advanced cancers. Here immunoSEQ multiplex PCR was the method, and the copy in TCRdb shows in-frame clones only, minus some. The repertoire holds more than 55,000 clones, with roughly 90% as singletons. Sequencing used CD4+ or CD8+ T cells sorted from blood, obtained in a trial of the OX40 agonist ivuxolimab. These receptors originate from an adult with an advanced solid tumor such as melanoma, head and neck, liver or kidney cancer.

The J gene is TRBJ1-2, the V gene TRBV9; TRBD1 matches at 7 bases. The V gene end was trimmed by 3 bases and the J gene end by 10 bases; junction bases not matched to a gene: 12. The CDR3 runs to 14 residues. From germline, CDR1 is SGDLS and CDR2 YYNGEE. CDR3 bases: TGTGCCAGCAGCGACCTGACAGGGTTGGTAGCCTACACCTTC. Translating it yields CASSDLTGLVAYTF.

V usage is TRBV6-6 and J usage is TRBJ2-7; possible D gene TRBD2, 5 bases. Between the trimmed V and J ends, which lost 6 bases and 6 bases, there was a span of 9 bases. This CDR3 spans 11 amino acids. CDR1 and CDR2 from the germline V gene are MNHNY and SVGAGI (reference sequence). CDR3 bases: TGTGCCAGCAGGGGAGCTTTCGAGCAGTACTTC. Translating it yields CASRGAFEQYF.

The chain couples TRBV19 to TRBJ2-1; D gene unclear. Germline V gives CDR1 LNHDA, CDR2 SQIVND (reference sequence). Trimming shortened V by 2 bases and J by 1 base, and 3 bases separated the two germline ends. The CDR3 sequence is 13 residues long. The CDR3 reads CASSIRSYNEQFF. CDR3 DNA sequence: TGTGCCAGTAGTATACGGTCCTACAATGAGCAGTTCTTC.

V and J are TRBV5-1 and TRBJ2-3; 7 bases map to TRBD1. Looked up from germline, CDR1 is SGHRS and CDR2 is YFSETQ. The length of the CDR3 is 15 residues. V dropped 0 bases and J dropped 2; count of bases not matched to a gene: 3. CDR3 amino acids: CASSLAGQATDTQYF. The CDR3 nucleotides read TGCGCCAGCAGCTTGGCCGGACAGGCCACAGATACGCAGTATTTT.